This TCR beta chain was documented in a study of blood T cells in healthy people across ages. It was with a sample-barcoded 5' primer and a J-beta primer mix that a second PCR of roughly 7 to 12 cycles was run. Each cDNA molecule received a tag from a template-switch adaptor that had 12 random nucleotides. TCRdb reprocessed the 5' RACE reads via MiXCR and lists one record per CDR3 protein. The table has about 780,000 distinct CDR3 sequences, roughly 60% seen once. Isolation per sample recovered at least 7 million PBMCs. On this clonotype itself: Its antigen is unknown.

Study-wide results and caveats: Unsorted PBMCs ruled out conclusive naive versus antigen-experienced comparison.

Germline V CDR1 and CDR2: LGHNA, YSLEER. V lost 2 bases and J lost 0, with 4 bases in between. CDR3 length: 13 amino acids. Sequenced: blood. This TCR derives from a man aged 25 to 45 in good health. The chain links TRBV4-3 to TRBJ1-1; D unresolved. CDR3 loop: CASSQYMNTEAFF. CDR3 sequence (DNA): TGCGCCAGCAGCCAATACATGAACACTGAAGCTTTCTTT.